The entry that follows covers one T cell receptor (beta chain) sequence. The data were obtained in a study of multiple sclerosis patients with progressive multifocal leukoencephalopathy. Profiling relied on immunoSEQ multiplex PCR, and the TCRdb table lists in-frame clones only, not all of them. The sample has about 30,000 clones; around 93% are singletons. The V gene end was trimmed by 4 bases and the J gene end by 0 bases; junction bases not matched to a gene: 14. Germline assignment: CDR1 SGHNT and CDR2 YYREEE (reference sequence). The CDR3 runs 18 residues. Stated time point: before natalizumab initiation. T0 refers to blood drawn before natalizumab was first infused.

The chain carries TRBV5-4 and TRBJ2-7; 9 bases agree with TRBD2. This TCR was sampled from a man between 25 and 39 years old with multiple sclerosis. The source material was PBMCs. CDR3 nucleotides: TGTGCCAGCAGCAGGGGAGGGTTAGCGGGAGCTAACTCCTACGAGCAGTACTTC. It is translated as CASSRGGLAGANSYEQYF.